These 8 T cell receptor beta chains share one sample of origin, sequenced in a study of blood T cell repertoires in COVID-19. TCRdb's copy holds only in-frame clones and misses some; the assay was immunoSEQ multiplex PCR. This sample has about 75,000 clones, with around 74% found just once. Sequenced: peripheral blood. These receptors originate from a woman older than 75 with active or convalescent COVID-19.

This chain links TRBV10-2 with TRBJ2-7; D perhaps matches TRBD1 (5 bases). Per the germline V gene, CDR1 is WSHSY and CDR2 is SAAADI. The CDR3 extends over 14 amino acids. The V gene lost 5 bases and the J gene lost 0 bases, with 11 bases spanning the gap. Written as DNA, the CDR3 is TGCGCCAGCAGTTTCCAGGGCGACTCCTACGAGCAGTACTTC. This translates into CASSFQGDSYEQYF.

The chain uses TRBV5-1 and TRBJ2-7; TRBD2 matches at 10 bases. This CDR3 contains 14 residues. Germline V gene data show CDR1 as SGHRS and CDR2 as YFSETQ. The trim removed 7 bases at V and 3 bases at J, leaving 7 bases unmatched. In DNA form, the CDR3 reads TGCGCCAGCTGGAGGGCTAGCGGGAGCTACGAGCAGTACTTC. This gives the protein CASWRASGSYEQYF.

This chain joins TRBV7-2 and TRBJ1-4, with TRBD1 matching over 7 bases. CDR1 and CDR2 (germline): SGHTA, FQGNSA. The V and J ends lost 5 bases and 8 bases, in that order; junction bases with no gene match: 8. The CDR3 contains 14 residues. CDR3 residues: CASSLRHRGEKLFF. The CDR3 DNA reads TGTGCCAGCAGCCTAAGACACAGGGGCGAAAAACTGTTTTTT.

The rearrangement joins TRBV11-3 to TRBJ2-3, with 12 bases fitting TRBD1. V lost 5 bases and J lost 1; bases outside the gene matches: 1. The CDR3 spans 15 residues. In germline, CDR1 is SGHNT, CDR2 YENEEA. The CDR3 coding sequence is TGTGCCAGCAGCGGGGACAGGGGGCGCACAGATACGCAGTATTTT. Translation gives CASSGDRGRTDTQYF.

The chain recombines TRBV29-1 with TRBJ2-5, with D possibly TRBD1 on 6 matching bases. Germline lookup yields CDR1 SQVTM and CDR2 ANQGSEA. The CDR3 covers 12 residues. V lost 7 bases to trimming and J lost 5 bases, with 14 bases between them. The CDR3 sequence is CSAAGVEETQYF. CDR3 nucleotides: TGCAGCGCCGCAGGGGTCGAGGAGACCCAGTACTTC.

The CDR3 nucleotides are TGTGCCAGCAGTTTATCGGGACAGGGGGTTAGTCATGGCTACACCTTC. Translated, it gives CASSLSGQGVSHGYTF. V and J are TRBV27 and TRBJ1-2; 11 bases fit TRBD1. The ends lost 0 bases at V and 6 bases at J; junction bases unmatched: 6. The germline gives CDR1 MNHEY, CDR2 SMNVEV (reference sequence). The CDR3 loop spans 16 amino acids.

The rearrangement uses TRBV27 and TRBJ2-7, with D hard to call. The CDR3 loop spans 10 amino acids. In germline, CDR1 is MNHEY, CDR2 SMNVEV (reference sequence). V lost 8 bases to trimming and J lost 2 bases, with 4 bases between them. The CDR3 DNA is TGTGCCAGCGGAGCCTACGAGCAGTACTTC. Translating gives CASGAYEQYF.

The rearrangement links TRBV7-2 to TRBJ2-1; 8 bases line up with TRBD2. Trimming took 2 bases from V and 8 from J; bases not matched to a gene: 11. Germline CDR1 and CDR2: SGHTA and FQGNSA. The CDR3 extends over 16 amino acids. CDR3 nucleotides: TGTGCCAGCAGCTTATCCCCAGCGGGAGTCTCGTATGAGCAGTTCTTC. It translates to CASSLSPAGVSYEQFF. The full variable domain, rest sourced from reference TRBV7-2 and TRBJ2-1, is GAGVSQSPSNKVTEKGKDVELRCDPISGHTALYWYRQSLGQGLEFLIYFQGNSAPDKSGLPSDRFSAERTGGSVSTLTIQRTQQEDSAVYLCASSLSPAGVSYEQFFGPGTRLTVL.